The next 21 T cell receptor beta chains were all read from a single sample in a study of cytomegalovirus exposure and HLA in healthy donors. 60 Vbeta and 13 Jbeta primers were used in PCR. This table comes from immunoSEQ multiplex PCR, and its TCRdb copy is limited to in-frame clones, with some not included. The sample holds 85,000 to 120,000 clones, 80% to 90% seen once. Sequencing input: PBMCs. Source of these receptors: a man in his forties or fifties in good health and CMV-seronegative.

This chain uses TRBV6-5 with TRBJ1-1; maybe TRBD1 (5 bases). This CDR3 has 14 residues. CDR1 MNHEY and CDR2 SVGAGI come from the germline V gene. The V end lost 6 bases, the J end lost 6 bases, and 17 bases lay between the germline ends. CDR3 residues: CASRIGRGGAEAFF. As DNA, the CDR3 is TGTGCCAGCAGAATAGGACGGGGAGGGGCTGAAGCTTTCTTT.

The chain carries TRBV5-4 and TRBJ2-2; a possible D gene is TRBD1 (5 bases). CDR3 length: 15 residues. From germline, CDR1 is SGHNT and CDR2 YYREEE (reference sequence). The germline V and J ends were trimmed by 0 bases and 2 bases, with 8 bases remaining between them. CDR3 DNA: TGTGCCAGCAGCTTGGCCACAGGAAACACCGGGGAGCTGTTTTTT. Translated: CASSLATGNTGELFF.

This chain links TRBV27 with TRBJ2-5; D remains unclear. The CDR3 consists of 13 residues. V was shortened by 6 bases and J by 0 bases, with 8 bases between the two germline ends. Per the germline V gene, CDR1 is MNHEY and CDR2 is SMNVEV (reference sequence). CDR3 residues: CASRRQYQETQYF. The CDR3 nucleotides read TGTGCCAGCAGGCGGCAGTACCAAGAGACCCAGTACTTC.

The chain employs TRBV27 and TRBJ2-6, with no clear D. V lost 8 bases and J 1 base, leaving 6 bases between the germline ends. Germline CDR1 reads MNHEY; CDR2 reads SMNVEV (reference sequence). This CDR3 comprises 13 residues. CDR3 coding DNA: TGTGCCAGCCACTCTTCTGGGGCCAACGTCCTGACTTTC. It yields the protein CASHSSGANVLTF.

The V call is TRBV18, the J call TRBJ2-7; possibly TRBD2 for D (5 bases). V dropped 2 bases and J dropped 7 bases, with 12 bases sitting between them. This CDR3 is 13 amino acids long. Germline V gives CDR1 KGHSH, CDR2 LQKENI. DNA of the CDR3: TGTGCCAGCTCACCAAACGGGGATAGTGAGCAGTACGTC. It translates to CASSPNGDSEQYV.

The sample holds a few counts of this clone. The CDR3, as DNA: TGTGCCAGCAGCTTAACCGGGGGGGCACCCGATACGCAGTATTTT. It translates to CASSLTGGAPDTQYF. The chain couples TRBV7-6 to TRBJ2-3, with 8 nucleotides matching TRBD2. The V gene's germline CDR1 is SGHVS and CDR2 FNYEAQ. The CDR3 loop spans 15 amino acids. After removal of 2 bases from V and 6 bases from J, the junction contained 7 bases not matched to a gene.

This clone was counted a few times. The V gene is TRBV18, the J gene TRBJ2-7; tentative D call: TRBD1 (6 bases). Germline assignment: CDR1 KGHSH and CDR2 LQKENI. The V gene lost 4 bases and the J gene lost 0 bases, with 10 bases spanning the gap. The CDR3 is made up of 14 amino acids. The DNA for the CDR3 is TGTGCCAGCTCACGCCTGGACAGCTCCTACGAGCAGTACTTC. This encodes CASSRLDSSYEQYF.

The chain is built from TRBV7-9 and TRBJ2-1, with D perhaps matching TRBD2 (7 bases). CDR1 and CDR2 (germline): SEHNR, FQNEAQ (reference sequence). The CDR3 covers 14 residues. V was pared by 3 bases and J by 5 bases, with 11 bases between. CDR3 sequence reads: CASSLGGPDNEQFF. The CDR3, as DNA: TGTGCCAGCAGCTTGGGGGGGCCCGACAATGAGCAGTTCTTC.

The genes are TRBV28 and TRBJ2-7, with 7 nucleotides matching TRBD1. The junction had 2 bases not matched to a gene; V was cut back by 3 bases and J by 0 bases. The CDR3 is 14 residues long. Germline V CDR1 and CDR2: MDHEN, SYDVKM. DNA for the CDR3: TGTGCCAGCAGTTTCGACAGGGTCTCCTACGAGCAGTACTTC. As protein: CASSFDRVSYEQYF.

This clone occurred a few times. The chain is built from TRBV5-1 and TRBJ2-7; weak D call: TRBD2 (7 bases). Trimming pared 3 bases from V and 5 bases from J, leaving 12 bases between. The germline V gene encodes CDR1 SGHRS and CDR2 YFSETQ. CDR3 length: 13 amino acids. CDR3 DNA sequence: TGCGCCAGCAGCTGGAGGGGGGGAGACGAGCAGTACGTC. Amino acid sequence: CASSWRGGDEQYV.

J is TRBJ2-5 and V is TRBV5-4; 7 positions agree with TRBD1. The J call may be incorrect, as the DNA end agrees better with TRBJ2-7. The CDR3 totals 14 residues. Germline CDR1 is SGHNT and CDR2 is YYREEE (reference sequence). CDR3 sequence reads: CASSAGTDKLEQYF. The CDR3, as DNA: TGTGCCAGCAGCGCCGGGACAGATAAGCTCGAGCAGTACTTC.

The chain combines TRBV9 with TRBJ2-2, with 12 bases fitting TRBD2. Germline V lookup: CDR1 SGDLS, CDR2 YYNGEE. The CDR3 consists of 15 residues. Unmatched junction bases numbered 6, after V lost 4 bases and J lost 8 bases. Here the CDR3 reads CASSPLAGGSGELFF. CDR3 nucleotides: TGTGCCAGCAGCCCTCTAGCGGGGGGGTCAGGGGAGCTGTTTTTT.

As concerns this clone: Additional DNA sequences in this sample encode the identical CDR3. The chain links TRBV18 to TRBJ2-7, with 7 bases that match TRBD1. The CDR3 is 15 residues long. Germline CDR1 is KGHSH and CDR2 is LQKENI. Germline trimming cut 0 bases from V and 2 bases from J; bases unmatched to any gene: 4. The CDR3 region is CASSPPGTATYEQYF. The CDR3 DNA sequence: TGTGCCAGCTCACCACCGGGGACAGCCACCTACGAGCAGTACTTC.

V and J are TRBV7-9 and TRBJ1-1; D is perhaps TRBD1 (5 bases). This CDR3 comprises 11 residues. Germline-derived CDR1 and CDR2 are SEHNR and FQNEAQ (reference sequence). Written as DNA, the CDR3 is TGTTCCGCCAGGGCTCCCACTGAAGCTTTCTTT. It is translated as CSARAPTEAFF.

This chain connects TRBV5-1 to TRBJ1-1; D unresolved. This CDR3 is 16 amino acids long. Trimming took 4 bases from V and 1 from J, leaving 17 bases between them. Germline V gene lookup returns CDR1 SGHRS and CDR2 YFSETQ. The CDR3 here is CASSLTVSTRNTEAFF. In nucleotides, the CDR3 is TGCGCCAGCAGCCTTACAGTTTCGACCAGGAACACTGAAGCTTTCTTT.

The J gene is TRBJ1-2, the V gene TRBV2; a possible D gene is TRBD1 (5 bases). V lost 5 bases to trimming and J lost 4 bases, with 14 bases between them. The germline V gene encodes CDR1 SNHLY and CDR2 FYNNEI. There are 14 residues in the CDR3. This CDR3 is CASSLSRDSYGYTF. CDR3 nucleotides: TGTGCCAGCAGTCTGTCCAGGGACTCCTATGGCTACACCTTC. The full variable domain, with the rest looked up from reference TRBV2 and TRBJ1-2, is EPEVTQTPSHQVTQMGQEVILRCVPISNHLYFYWYRQILGQKVEFLVSFYNNEISEKSEIFDDQFSVERPDGSNFTLKIRSTKLEDSAMYFCASSLSRDSYGYTFGSGTRLTVV.

The J gene is TRBJ1-6, the V gene TRBV18; no clear D gene. Trimming left V 8 bases short and J 0 bases short, with 5 bases between. The CDR3 is made up of 13 amino acids. Germline V CDR1 and CDR2: KGHSH, LQKENI. For the CDR3, the DNA is TGTGCCAGCACGGTCTCCTATAATTCACCCCTCCACTTT. Residues: CASTVSYNSPLHF.

This rearrangement joins TRBV2 to TRBJ1-5; no reliable D call. The CDR3 sequence is 15 residues long. Trimming removed 6 bases at V and 0 bases at J, with 12 bases between. Per germline, CDR1 SNHLY and CDR2 FYNNEI. CDR3 loop: CASSPEGVSNQPQHF. The DNA for the CDR3 is TGTGCCAGCAGCCCCGAAGGAGTTAGCAATCAGCCCCAGCATTTT.

The chain joins TRBV6-5 to TRBJ1-5, with D possibly TRBD1 on 5 matching bases. Deletions cut 8 bases from V and 5 bases from J, with 13 bases between. In germline, CDR1 is MNHEY, CDR2 SVGAGI. CDR3 length: 13 residues. The CDR3 protein is CASARRGDQPQHF. The CDR3 DNA reads as TGTGCCAGCGCCCGGCGGGGCGATCAGCCCCAGCATTTT.

CDR3 DNA: TGCGCCAGCAGCCAAGGGGCGGTTTTAGCGGATAGCAATCAGCCCCAGCATTTT. Protein sequence: CASSQGAVLADSNQPQHF. The chain is built from TRBV4-1 and TRBJ1-5; D is unresolved. The CDR3 has 18 residues. Germline V gene data show CDR1 as MGHRA and CDR2 as YSYEKL. V lost 1 base to trimming and J lost 0 bases, with 16 bases between them.

J is TRBJ1-6 and V is TRBV5-1; 7 bases align to TRBD1. Losses at the gene ends were 4 bases for V and 8 bases for J; bases not matched to a gene: 9. In germline, CDR1 is SGHRS, CDR2 YFSETQ. The CDR3 has 15 amino acids. The CDR3 DNA reads TGCGCCAGCAGCGACCCTACAGGGGAGCATTCACCCCTCCACTTT. It codes for CASSDPTGEHSPLHF. Full variable domain (missing parts from reference TRBV5-1 and TRBJ1-6): KAGVTQTPRYLIKTRGQQVTLSCSPISGHRSVSWYQQTPGQGLQFLFEYFSETQRNKGNFPGRFSGRQFSNSRSEMNVSTLELGDSALYLCASSDPTGEHSPLHFGNGTRLTVT.